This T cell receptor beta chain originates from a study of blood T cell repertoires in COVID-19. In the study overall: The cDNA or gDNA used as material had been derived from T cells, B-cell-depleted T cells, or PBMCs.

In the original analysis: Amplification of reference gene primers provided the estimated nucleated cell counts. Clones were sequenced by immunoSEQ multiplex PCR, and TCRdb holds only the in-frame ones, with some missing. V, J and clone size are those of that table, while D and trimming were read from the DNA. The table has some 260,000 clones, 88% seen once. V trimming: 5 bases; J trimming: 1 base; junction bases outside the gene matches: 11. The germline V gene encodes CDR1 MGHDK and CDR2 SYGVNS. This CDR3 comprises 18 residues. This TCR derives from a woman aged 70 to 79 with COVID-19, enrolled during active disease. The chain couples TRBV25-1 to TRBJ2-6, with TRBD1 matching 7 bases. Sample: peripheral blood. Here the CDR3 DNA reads TGTGCCAGCAGTCCTCCCGGGACAGCGGCTTCTGGGGCCAACGTCCTGACTTTC. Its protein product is CASSPPGTAASGANVLTF.